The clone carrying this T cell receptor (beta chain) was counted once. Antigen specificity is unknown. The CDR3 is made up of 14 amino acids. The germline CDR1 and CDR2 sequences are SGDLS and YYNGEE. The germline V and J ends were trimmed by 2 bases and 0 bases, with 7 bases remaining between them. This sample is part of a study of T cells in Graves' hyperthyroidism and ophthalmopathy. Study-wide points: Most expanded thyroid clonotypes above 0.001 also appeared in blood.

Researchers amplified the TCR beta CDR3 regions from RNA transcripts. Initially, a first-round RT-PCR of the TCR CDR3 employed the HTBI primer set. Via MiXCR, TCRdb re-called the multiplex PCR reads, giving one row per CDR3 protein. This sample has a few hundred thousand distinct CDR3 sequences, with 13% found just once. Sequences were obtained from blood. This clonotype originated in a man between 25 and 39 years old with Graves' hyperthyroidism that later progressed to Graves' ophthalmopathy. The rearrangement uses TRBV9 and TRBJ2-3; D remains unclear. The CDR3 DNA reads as TGTGCCAGCAGCGTTACCACTAGCACAGATACGCAGTATTTT. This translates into CASSVTTSTDTQYF.